A single T cell receptor beta chain is shown here with its context. As yet, its antigen is unknown. The length of the CDR3 is 15 residues. Per the germline V gene, CDR1 is MGHRA and CDR2 is YSYEKL. Trimming shortened V by 0 bases and J by 0 bases, and 6 bases separated the two germline ends. This sample stems from a study of T cells in Graves' hyperthyroidism and ophthalmopathy. TCR beta CDR3 regions were amplified from RNA transcripts. When the TCR CDR3 underwent first-round RT-PCR, the HTBI primer set was used. MiXCR was run by TCRdb on the multiplex PCR reads, yielding one entry per CDR3 protein. The sample includes around 300,000 distinct CDR3 sequences, roughly an eighth of them seen just once. Notes on the study in general: Blood also contained most expanded thyroid clonotypes above 0.001.

Diagnosis relied on clinical symptoms, serum thyroxine and TRAb, thyroid ultrasound and orbital computed tomography. Fresh peripheral blood, roughly 9.6 ml, was the source of the PBMCs. The chain carries TRBV4-1 and TRBJ1-5; the D is unclear. The TCR was taken from a woman aged 40 to 49 with Graves' hyperthyroidism. Sequencing used blood. CDR3 region: CASSQDAASNQPQHF. The CDR3 region has the DNA TGCGCCAGCAGCCAAGATGCCGCTAGCAATCAGCCCCAGCATTTT.